Included here is one T cell receptor (beta chain) sequence, with context. These data belong to a study of blood T cell repertoires in COVID-19. Sequenced by immunoSEQ multiplex PCR; TCRdb stores in-frame clones only, minus some. The sample has over 300,000 clones; roughly 90% are singletons. Residents of 24 US areas, aged roughly 18 to 89 years, made up the participants. The V gene lost 7 bases and the J gene lost 0 bases, with 13 bases spanning the gap. Germline-derived CDR1 and CDR2 are LNHDA and SQIVND (reference sequence). The CDR3 is 15 residues long. This sequence was found in a woman aged 30 to 39 with acute COVID-19. The V and J genes are TRBV19 and TRBJ1-5, with D maybe TRBD1 (5 bases). Sequences were obtained from PBMCs or T cells enriched from blood (not recorded which). The DNA of the CDR3 is TGTGCCAGTATTTTACAGGCCTATAGCAATCAGCCCCAGCATTTT. This translates into CASILQAYSNQPQHF.